The clone carrying this T cell receptor (beta chain) was observed a single time. This sample is part of a study of neoadjuvant nivolumab and ipilimumab in lung cancer. The assay was immunoSEQ multiplex PCR, and TCRdb's table has in-frame clones only and misses some. The repertoire consists of thousands of clones, with 80% to 90% occurring once and the leading ten covering about 0.9%. The specimen was tumor tissue, collected after neoadjuvant nivolumab, alone or with ipilimumab, at or shortly before surgery. This TCR was sampled from an adult with non-small cell lung cancer.

Here the CDR3 DNA reads TGTGCCAGCTCACCGACGGCGGGAGGGTACGAGCAGTACTTC. This encodes CASSPTAGGYEQYF. The chain is built from TRBV18 and TRBJ2-7, with TRBD2 identical over 9 bases. The CDR3 has 14 amino acids. Germline CDR1 KGHSH, CDR2 LQKENI. Trimming removed 3 bases from V and 4 bases from J; junction bases left unmatched: 4.